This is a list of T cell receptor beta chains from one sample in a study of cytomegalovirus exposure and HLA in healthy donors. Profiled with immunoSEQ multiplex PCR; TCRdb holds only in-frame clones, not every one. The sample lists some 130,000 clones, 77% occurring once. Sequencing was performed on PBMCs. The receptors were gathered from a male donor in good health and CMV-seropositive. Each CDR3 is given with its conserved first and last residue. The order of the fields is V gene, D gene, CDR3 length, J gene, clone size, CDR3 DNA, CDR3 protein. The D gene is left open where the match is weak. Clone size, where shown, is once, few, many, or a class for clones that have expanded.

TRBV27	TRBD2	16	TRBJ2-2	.	TGTGCCAGCAGTTTGTGGCTAGCGGGAGGGACCGGGGAGCTGTTTTTT	CASSLWLAGGTGELFF
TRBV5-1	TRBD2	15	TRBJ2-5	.	TGCGCCAGCAGCTATCGACTAGCGGGGAGGGAGACCCAGTACTTC	CASSYRLAGRETQYF
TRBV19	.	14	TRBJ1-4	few	TGTGCCAGTCGCGGGGCAGGTTATCGAGAAAAACTGTTTTTT	CASRGAGYREKLFF
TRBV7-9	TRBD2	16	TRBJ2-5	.	TGTGCCAGCAGCTCGACTAGCGGGAGATTCGGAGAGACCCAGTACTTC	CASSSTSGRFGETQYF
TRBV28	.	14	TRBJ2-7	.	TGTGCCAGCAGTCCCGAGACGGAGCCCTACGAGCAGTACTTC	CASSPETEPYEQYF
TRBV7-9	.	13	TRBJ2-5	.	TGTTCCAGCAGCCGGGGAGTGGCGGAGACCCAGTACTTC	CSSSRGVAETQYF
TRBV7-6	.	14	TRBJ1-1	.	TGTGCCAGCAGCTTAGTGCCAGGGGAGACTGAAGCTTTCTTT	CASSLVPGETEAFF
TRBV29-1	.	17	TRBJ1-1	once	TGCAGCGTTGAAGGCGCGGCACTGGGAGGGTGGCACACTGAAGCTTTCTTT	CSVEGAALGGWHTEAFF
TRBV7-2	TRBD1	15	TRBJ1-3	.	TGTGCCAGCAGCTTAAGGACAGGAGGGGGAAACACCATATATTTT	CASSLRTGGGNTIYF
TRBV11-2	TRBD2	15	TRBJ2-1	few	TGTGCCAGCAGCTCCACTAGCGGGGGTTACAATGAGCAGTTCTTC	CASSSTSGGYNEQFF
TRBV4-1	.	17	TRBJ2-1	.	TGCGCCAGCAGACAAGCCCCCGGAGGAGATTCCTACAATGAGCAGTTCTTC	CASRQAPGGDSYNEQFF
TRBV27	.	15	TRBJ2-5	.	TGTGCCAGCAGTTTTGTAGGGGCCGGTCAAGAGACCCAGTACTTC	CASSFVGAGQETQYF
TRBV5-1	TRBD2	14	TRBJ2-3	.	TGCGCCAGCAGAAGCGGACTAGCTGACGGTACGCAGTATTTT	CASRSGLADGTQYF
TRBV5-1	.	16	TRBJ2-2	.	TGCGCCAGCAGCTTGGTAGGGGGTCTGAACACCGGGGAGCTGTTTTTT	CASSLVGGLNTGELFF
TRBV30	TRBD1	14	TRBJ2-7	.	TGTGCCTGGGGCGGGACAGGGGGCTTCTACGAGCAGTACTTC	CAWGGTGGFYEQYF
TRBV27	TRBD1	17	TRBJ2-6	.	TGTGCCAGCACTACCGACAGGGTAACATCTGGGGCCAACGGCCTGACTTTC	CASTTDRVTSGANGLTF
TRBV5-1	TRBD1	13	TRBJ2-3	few	TGCGCCAGCTCGACAGGGGGCGCGGATACGCAGTATTTT	CASSTGGADTQYF
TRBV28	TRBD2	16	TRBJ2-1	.	TGTGCCAGCACCCCCGCGGGGGACCGCTCCTACAATGAGCAGTTCTTC	CASTPAGDRSYNEQFF
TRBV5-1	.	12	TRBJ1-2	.	TGCGCCAGCAAAACAGGGAGCTATGGCTACACCTTC	CASKTGSYGYTF
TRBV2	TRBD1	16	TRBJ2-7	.	TGTGCCAGCAGTAAACGAAGGGGACAGGGGAACTACGAGCAGTACTTC	CASSKRRGQGNYEQYF
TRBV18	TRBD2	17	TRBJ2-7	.	TGTGCCAGCTCACCAGAGCTCTCGCGGGAGGGAGCCTACGAGCAGTACTTC	CASSPELSREGAYEQYF
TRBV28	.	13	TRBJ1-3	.	TGTGCCAGCACCGGGACAAGGGCAAACACCATATATTTT	CASTGTRANTIYF
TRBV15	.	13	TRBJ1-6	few	TGTGCCACCAGCACAGAGGGGCTCTCACCCCTCCACTTT	CATSTEGLSPLHF
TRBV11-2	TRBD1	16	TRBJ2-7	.	TGTGCCAGCAGCCCGAGGGGGCACAGTTCCTCCTACGAGCAGTACTTC	CASSPRGHSSSYEQYF
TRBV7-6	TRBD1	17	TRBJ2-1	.	TGTGCCAGCAGCTTAGCGAGGGGACAGGGGGCGCGGAATGAGCAGTTCTTC	CASSLARGQGARNEQFF
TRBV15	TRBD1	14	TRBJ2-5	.	TGTGCCACCAGCCGACCGACAGGGCCCGGGACCCAGTACTTC	CATSRPTGPGTQYF